This is a list of T cell receptor beta chains from one sample in a study of blood T cell repertoires in COVID-19. Sequenced by immunoSEQ multiplex PCR; TCRdb stores in-frame clones only, minus some. The sample lists 400,000 or so clones; approximately 91% were seen once. The specimen sequenced was PBMCs or T cells enriched from blood (not recorded which). The origin of the receptors is a woman aged 40 to 50 with acute COVID-19. Both conserved end residues are part of each CDR3. Fields, in order: clone size, J gene, V gene, CDR3 protein. Expanded clones are given a class, and other clones once, few, many or no size at all.

abundance: -; j_gene: TRBJ1-3; v_gene: TRBV2; CDR3aa: CASLTGAGNTIYF
abundance: -; j_gene: TRBJ1-2; v_gene: TRBV5-1; CDR3aa: CASSRPGGGYTF
abundance: -; j_gene: TRBJ1-2; v_gene: TRBV5-1; CDR3aa: CASSSTGAGDYTF
abundance: -; j_gene: TRBJ2-7; v_gene: TRBV2; CDR3aa: CASSEGGPWDF
abundance: -; j_gene: TRBJ2-3; v_gene: TRBV19; CDR3aa: CASSFYRGALDTQYF
abundance: -; j_gene: TRBJ2-3; v_gene: TRBV15; CDR3aa: CATSAYGGRADTQYF
abundance: few; j_gene: TRBJ1-1; v_gene: TRBV5-1; CDR3aa: CASSSETNSFF
abundance: -; j_gene: TRBJ1-2; v_gene: TRBV5-4; CDR3aa: CASSTGQGRYGYTF
abundance: -; j_gene: TRBJ2-1; v_gene: TRBV6-6; CDR3aa: CASSPSSSVTGFNEQFF
abundance: -; j_gene: TRBJ1-2; v_gene: TRBV2; CDR3aa: CASSAAGQGVDGYTF
abundance: -; j_gene: TRBJ2-1; v_gene: TRBV10-1; CDR3aa: CASSDPRDSYNEQFF
abundance: -; j_gene: TRBJ2-1; v_gene: TRBV5-1; CDR3aa: CASSASGTGGRNEQFF
abundance: -; j_gene: TRBJ1-2; v_gene: TRBV3-1/TRBV3-2; CDR3aa: CASSHGGQGLGYTF
abundance: -; j_gene: TRBJ2-2; v_gene: TRBV15; CDR3aa: CATSRASFANTGELFF
abundance: -; j_gene: TRBJ2-3; v_gene: TRBV6-5; CDR3aa: CASSYLPGAGTDTQYF
abundance: -; j_gene: TRBJ1-2; v_gene: TRBV12-3/TRBV12-4; CDR3aa: CASSLEGYGYTF
abundance: -; j_gene: TRBJ2-5; v_gene: TRBV20-1; CDR3aa: CPRGGAETQYF
abundance: -; j_gene: TRBJ2-3; v_gene: TRBV9; CDR3aa: CASSVTGIITDTQYF
abundance: -; j_gene: TRBJ1-3; v_gene: TRBV7-9; CDR3aa: CASSLGVGSIYF
abundance: -; j_gene: TRBJ1-1; v_gene: TRBV29-1; CDR3aa: CSVDLRGQPF
abundance: -; j_gene: TRBJ2-7; v_gene: TRBV4-1; CDR3aa: CASSQYGQSPYEQYF
abundance: -; j_gene: TRBJ1-5; v_gene: TRBV24-1; CDR3aa: CATSDWGRDQPQHF
abundance: -; j_gene: TRBJ1-4; v_gene: TRBV30; CDR3aa: CAWSEGTGGQFEKLFF
abundance: -; j_gene: TRBJ2-1; v_gene: TRBV30; CDR3aa: CAWSRGLDNNEQFF
abundance: -; j_gene: TRBJ1-2; v_gene: TRBV20-1; CDR3aa: CSATKTDGYTF
abundance: -; j_gene: TRBJ2-1; v_gene: TRBV7-9; CDR3aa: CASSWETSSDEQFF
abundance: -; j_gene: TRBJ1-4; v_gene: TRBV10-2; CDR3aa: CASSDQRNDRSEKLFF
abundance: -; j_gene: TRBJ2-1; v_gene: TRBV7-9; CDR3aa: CASSPVNEQFF
abundance: -; j_gene: TRBJ1-4; v_gene: TRBV19; CDR3aa: CASRDRGNEKLFF
abundance: -; j_gene: TRBJ2-7; v_gene: TRBV6-5; CDR3aa: CASSPSRAEGKQYF
abundance: -; j_gene: TRBJ1-5; v_gene: TRBV2; CDR3aa: CASSLTGSSNQPQHF
abundance: few; j_gene: TRBJ1-5; v_gene: TRBV4-1; CDR3aa: CASSQPPGRNSNQPQHF
abundance: -; j_gene: TRBJ1-2; v_gene: TRBV3-1/TRBV3-2; CDR3aa: CASSHGQGTAGYTF
abundance: -; j_gene: TRBJ1-5; v_gene: TRBV2; CDR3aa: CASSEDTGGNQPQHF
abundance: once; j_gene: TRBJ1-1; v_gene: TRBV7-9; CDR3aa: CASSLDPRSAEAFF
abundance: -; j_gene: TRBJ2-7; v_gene: TRBV19; CDR3aa: CASSRGQGGEQYF
abundance: -; j_gene: TRBJ2-6; v_gene: TRBV3-1/TRBV3-2; CDR3aa: CASSQAGGISGANVLTF
abundance: -; j_gene: TRBJ1-4; v_gene: TRBV20-1; CDR3aa: CSASRGTGNEKLFF
abundance: -; j_gene: TRBJ1-6; v_gene: TRBV4-2; CDR3aa: CASSPRQGGSPLHF
abundance: once; j_gene: TRBJ1-4; v_gene: TRBV7-6; CDR3aa: CASKDGGDEKLFF
abundance: many; j_gene: TRBJ1-4; v_gene: TRBV9; CDR3aa: CASSPSGATNEKLFF
abundance: -; j_gene: TRBJ1-1; v_gene: TRBV5-6; CDR3aa: CASRDRTTNTEAFF
abundance: -; j_gene: TRBJ1-1; v_gene: TRBV2; CDR3aa: CASSELDRNTEAFF
abundance: -; j_gene: TRBJ2-1; v_gene: TRBV30; CDR3aa: CAWSDRLPSSYNEQFF
abundance: -; j_gene: TRBJ2-7; v_gene: TRBV27; CDR3aa: CASSWDRDFRYEQYF
abundance: -; j_gene: TRBJ1-2; v_gene: TRBV29-1; CDR3aa: CSAFGGQANYGYTF
abundance: -; j_gene: TRBJ2-6; v_gene: TRBV9; CDR3aa: CASSVGGGPGANVLTF
abundance: -; j_gene: TRBJ2-2; v_gene: TRBV28; CDR3aa: CASRAPQGVPGELFF
abundance: -; j_gene: TRBJ2-2; v_gene: TRBV5-1; CDR3aa: CASSLDSHTGELFF
abundance: -; j_gene: TRBJ2-3; v_gene: TRBV18; CDR3aa: CASSPRADTQYF
abundance: -; j_gene: TRBJ1-1; v_gene: TRBV10-3; CDR3aa: CAISEGGGGFTEAFF
abundance: -; j_gene: TRBJ2-7; v_gene: TRBV27; CDR3aa: CASSLFGTGHTYEQYF
abundance: -; j_gene: TRBJ2-2; v_gene: TRBV5-4; CDR3aa: CASSFGQGGFRELFF